This T cell receptor beta chain was obtained from a study of cytomegalovirus exposure and HLA in healthy donors (dated by TCRdb to about 2017). A note on the overall study: An earlier analysis of 587 of the donors reported roughly 300 Gb of sequence data and 117 million unique TCR beta sequences obtained from 180 million or so T cells. A later genetic analysis took genome-wide SNP genotypes for about three fifths of the roughly 700 donors and used that subset as a discovery cohort. To study patterns of TCR occurrence, a later analysis re-analyzed previously published TCR beta repertoires from 700 or so donors and added high-resolution HLA genotyping. A few DR-DQ haplotypes were handled as single units for association and clustering because linkage in the cohort was strong. High-throughput TCR immunosequencing, statistical association of individual TCRs with disease status, and machine learning were combined to predict cytomegalovirus infection status. Rather than using new phenotypic data, the later analysis identified candidate immune exposures from TCR beta sequences and from how often those sequences occurred across donors. Among the roughly 400 genotyped donors, about 85% belonged to the genetic ancestry cluster associated with self-reported Caucasian donors. On average, about 240,000 unique TCR beta nucleotide sequences were sequenced per donor among about 400 genotyped donors of the cohort, with approximately 18% of those sequences being non-productive. Using immunosequencing, the study profiled T cell repertoires from 500 to 800 subjects and related those repertoires to cytomegalovirus serostatus. Alongside the repertoire data, information on donor age, sex, ethnicity and CMV serostatus was compiled. An earlier analysis of 500 to 650 of the donors applied high-throughput TCR beta sequencing to assess whether each TCR beta V gene segment acted as functional or pseudogenic. HLA typing included class I and class II loci at four-digit resolution. An early release covering about 600 HLA-typed donors comprised approximately 290 gigabases of sequencing data and roughly 86 million unique TCR sequences. The study aimed to test whether signatures of past pathogen exposure could be identified by cataloging public T cell receptors. All discovery cohort repertoires had been generated using a single sequencing platform. Typing coverage differed by locus: A, B, C, DRB1 and DQB1 were typed in roughly 629-630 donors, DQA1 in 522, DPA1 in around 600, and DPB1 in approximately 450. A separate validation cohort of roughly 110 different subjects was used in addition to the roughly 700-subject first cohort. Study-wide findings and limitations: The only immune exposure information available for the cohort was CMV serostatus. The authors suggested that the approach could potentially be generalized to other disease states and immunological phenotypes. An association between a missense DCLRE1C variant and V-gene and J-gene trimming of TCR beta chains was found in a later genetic analysis and replicated in an independent cohort. In a later analysis, the rate of TCR association differed among HLA loci, with DRB1 alleles having the most associated TCRs and HLA-C alleles having the fewest. Broadly in line with IMGT annotations, most TCR beta V segments showed up in productive rearrangements about 87% or about 30% of the time in an earlier analysis of roughly 590 of the donors. The classifier was reported to diagnose cytomegalovirus status with high specificity and sensitivity in both the original cohort and the validation cohort. Linkage disequilibrium might explain the correlated functional status among segregating V segments, but an unknown experimental factor could not be excluded. The earlier analysis of 587 of the donors excluded 15 to 20 rarely observed V segments, including chromosome 9 orphons, because counts were too low. Most CMV-associated TCR beta chains appeared to be HLA-restricted in a later analysis, and the HLA associations seemed to be driven largely by CMV exposure. A further reported finding was that TCR beta sequences accurately predicted the HLA-A and HLA-B alleles for most subjects in the first cohort. Sequencing depth was assumed to be roughly uniform across donors in the presence/absence analyses, though that assumption may not hold. Compared with equally common non-associated chains, HLA-associated TCR beta chains in a later analysis were more clonally expanded and had lower generation probabilities. The study listed 150 to 200 TCR beta chains as associated with cytomegalovirus. Because the 87-base-pair reads could not distinguish some IMGT-functional V segments, including TRBV6-2 and TRBV6-3, those segments were excluded. Because HLA typing was missing for some donors at each locus, association tests included only the typed subset. Strong co-occurrence of HLA alleles, especially DR and DQ, made assigning TCR associations to individual alleles difficult. In vitro tests confirmed that a few of the cytomegalovirus-associated TCR beta chains recognize cytomegalovirus antigens. This cohort had only TCR beta chains sequenced, and the lack of alpha or paired-chain data limited which features could be detected. The sequencing pipeline was judged likely to have produced a cluster of highly shared sequence variants as a technical artifact. A later analysis reported that several top co-occurrence clusters appeared linked to parvovirus B19, influenza, CMV and Epstein-Barr virus. A later analysis associated approximately 17,000 TCR beta sequences with specific HLA alleles at a false discovery rate of 0.05. Most TCR sequences were seen in very few donors, while some public TCRs were found in many individuals. Compared with the approximately 670-donor mean, donors in an Asian-associated ancestry cluster had fewer N-insertions in productive TCRs, according to a later genetic analysis.

To prepare the library, the immunoSEQ multiplex PCR assay was applied. A mixture of 60 forward primers for TCR Vbeta segments and 13 reverse primers for TCR Jbeta segments was used in the multiplex PCR. The CDR3 region of rearranged TCR beta genes was amplified from genomic DNA with a multiplex PCR assay. Amplified TCR beta libraries were sequenced as 87-base-pair reads on the Illumina HiSeq System. On the study's bioinformatics: A later analysis counted some 80 million unique TCR beta chains across the 550 to 800 repertoires, and around 12 million of these chains were shared by at least two donors. To remove PCR and sequencing errors, raw reads were error-corrected and collapsed into unique sequences using a nearest-neighbor algorithm that merged closely related sequences. V, D and J gene segments were assigned by aligning CDR3 sequences to IMGT reference sequences. For a sequence to be retained, at least a six-nucleotide match to both a V gene segment and a J gene segment was required. Rearrangements were called productive when the CDR3 lacked stop codons and stayed in frame with V and J; all others were non-productive. Following IMGT convention, CDR3 was defined as the stretch from the second conserved V-encoded cysteine to the conserved J-encoded phenylalanine. In an earlier analysis of more than 550 of the donors, sequences lacking an unambiguous match to a single V gene segment were excluded. In an earlier analysis of 587 of the donors, V segments were called functional above 56.7% productive rearrangements and were called segregating when the between-donor standard deviation exceeded 5%. A statistical classification framework was built to diagnose cytomegalovirus status from the catalog of TCR beta chain sequences. In a later analysis, TCR nucleotide sequences were compared against IMGT/GENE-DB human TR gene sequences so that V and J genes could be assigned. The TCRdist pipeline was used in a later analysis to assign CDR3 sequences and most-parsimonious VDJ recombination scenarios. In a later analysis, each TCR beta chain was defined by its CDR3 amino acid sequence together with its V-gene family, and reads without a unique V-gene family were excluded. To address suspected cross-contamination and a sequencing artifact, a later analysis removed a few hundred highly shared, low-generation-probability nucleotide sequences. In a later analysis, a clonal expansion index was calculated for each public chain from normalized within-repertoire ranks of inferred template counts. In a later analysis, generation probabilities were computed using a VDJ recombination model fitted to out-of-frame rearrangements, and the results were checked against IGoR. In a later analysis, hypergeometric tests were used to score TCR-TCR, TCR-HLA and TCR-CMV co-occurrence, with a repertoire-size bias correction applied to TCR pairs. To estimate false discovery rates, a later analysis permuted the HLA or CMV assignments 20 times. In a later analysis, co-occurring TCRs were grouped using DBSCAN, and TCRdist sequence similarity was added for clustering within HLA-allele-positive subsets. Repertoires with fewer than 30,000 or more than 120,000 public chains, plus five repertoires with anomalous nucleotide sharing, were excluded from co-occurrence clustering. Not all clones reach the TCRdb copy of this immuneACCESS table, which keeps in-frame sequences only. Checked studies attribute under half of the gap to unresolved V genes and leave the rest unexplained. V and J calls and clone size are copied from that table; D and trimming were computed from the DNA. The table held for this sample gives about 120,000 clones. Clones ranked in the top ten supply about 1.5% of the sample.

The cohort was made up of 666 healthy bone marrow donors. Cohort members were all nominally healthy when sampled, although unrecorded immune exposures were likely present. The donor tested CMV seropositive, placing the donor among the 250 to 350 seropositive members of the cohort. A peripheral blood sample was provided by each donor, and peripheral blood mononuclear cells were used for TCR beta sequencing. The Qiagen DNeasy Blood Extraction Kit was used to extract genomic DNA from the blood cell samples. In regard to this clone: This receptor's antigen is unknown. Other DNA sequences in this specimen translate into the identical CDR3.

Based on the germline V gene, the CDR1 and CDR2 sequences are MNHNS and SASEGT. V sheds 4 bases and J sheds 3 bases, leaving 16 bases between their ends. Including cysteine and phenylalanine, the CDR3 has 15 amino acids. The DNA shown is the 45-base CDR3, in frame from base 1. The chain joins TRBV6-1 to TRBJ2-7; TRBD2 is perhaps the D gene, given 6 matching bases. The material sequenced was PBMCs. This sequence originates from a middle-aged woman in good health and CMV-seropositive. The CDR3 region reads CASSVQASVYYEQYF. The DNA sequence is TGTGCCAGCAGTGTTCAGGCTAGCGTTTACTACGAGCAGTACTTC.